This T cell receptor beta chain was identified in a study of cytomegalovirus exposure and HLA in healthy donors. Profiling relied on immunoSEQ multiplex PCR, and the TCRdb table lists in-frame clones only, not all of them. The table records roughly 100,000 clones, around 86% of them present only once. General observations from the study: The classifier was said to identify cytomegalovirus status with high specificity and sensitivity. The listing of about 150 TCR beta chains classed them as cytomegalovirus-associated.

In regard to this clone: Antigen: not known.

After removal of 0 bases from V and 0 bases from J, the junction contained 9 bases not matched to a gene. The CDR3 covers 18 residues. Germline CDR1 ENHRY, CDR2 SYGVKD. This receptor was obtained from a woman under 30 in good health and CMV-seropositive. The gene calls are TRBV10-3 and TRBJ2-3; 7 bases agree with TRBD2. Sequencing was performed on PBMCs. CDR3 DNA: TGTGCCATCAGTGAGTCGAGGGCTAGCGGAACTAGCACAGATACGCAGTATTTT. Protein: CAISESRASGTSTDTQYF.